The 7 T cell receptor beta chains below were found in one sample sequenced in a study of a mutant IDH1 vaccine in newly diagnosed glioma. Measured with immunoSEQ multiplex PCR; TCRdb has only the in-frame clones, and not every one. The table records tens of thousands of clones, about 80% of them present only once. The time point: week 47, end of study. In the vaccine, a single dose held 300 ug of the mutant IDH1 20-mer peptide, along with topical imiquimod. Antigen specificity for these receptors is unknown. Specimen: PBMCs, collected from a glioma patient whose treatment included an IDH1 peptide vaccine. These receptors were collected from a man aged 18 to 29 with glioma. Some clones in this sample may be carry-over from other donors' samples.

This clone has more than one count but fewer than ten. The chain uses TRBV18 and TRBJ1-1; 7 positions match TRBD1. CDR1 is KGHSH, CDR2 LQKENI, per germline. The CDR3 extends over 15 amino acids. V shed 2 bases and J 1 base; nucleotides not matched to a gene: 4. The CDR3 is CASSPSRGANTEAFF. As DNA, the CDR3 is TGTGCCAGCTCACCAAGCAGGGGGGCGAACACTGAAGCTTTCTTT.

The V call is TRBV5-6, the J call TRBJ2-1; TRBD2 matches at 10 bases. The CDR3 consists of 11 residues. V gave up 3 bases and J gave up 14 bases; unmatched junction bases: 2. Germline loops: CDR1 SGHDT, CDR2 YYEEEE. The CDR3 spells CASSSGTSEFF. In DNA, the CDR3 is TGTGCCAGCAGCTCCGGGACTAGCGAGTTCTTC.

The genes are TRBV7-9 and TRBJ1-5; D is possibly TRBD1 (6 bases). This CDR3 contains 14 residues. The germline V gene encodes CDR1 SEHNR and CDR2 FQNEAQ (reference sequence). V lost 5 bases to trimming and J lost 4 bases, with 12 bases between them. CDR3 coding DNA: TGTGCCAGCAGCCTAGGACAGCCAAATCAGCCCCAGCATTTT. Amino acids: CASSLGQPNQPQHF. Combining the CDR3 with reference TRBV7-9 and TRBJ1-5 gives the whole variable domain DTGVSQNPRHKITKRGQNVTFRCDPISEHNRLYWYRQTLGQGPEFLTYFQNEAQLEKSRLLSDRFSAERPKGSFSTLEIQRTEQGDSAMYLCASSLGQPNQPQHFGDGTRLSIL.

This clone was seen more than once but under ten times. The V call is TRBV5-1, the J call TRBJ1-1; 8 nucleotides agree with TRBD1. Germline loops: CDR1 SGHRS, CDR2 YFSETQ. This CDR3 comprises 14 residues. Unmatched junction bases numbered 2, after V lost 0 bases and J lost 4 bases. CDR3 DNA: TGCGCCAGCAGCTTGGTGACAGGGGTCACTGAAGCTTTCTTT. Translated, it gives CASSLVTGVTEAFF.

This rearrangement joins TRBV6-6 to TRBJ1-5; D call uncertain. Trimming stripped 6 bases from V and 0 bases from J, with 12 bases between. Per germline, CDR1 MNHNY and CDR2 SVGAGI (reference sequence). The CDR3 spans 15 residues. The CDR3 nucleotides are TGTGCCAGCAGGCCCCAGGTGTATAGCAATCAGCCCCAGCATTTT. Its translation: CASRPQVYSNQPQHF.

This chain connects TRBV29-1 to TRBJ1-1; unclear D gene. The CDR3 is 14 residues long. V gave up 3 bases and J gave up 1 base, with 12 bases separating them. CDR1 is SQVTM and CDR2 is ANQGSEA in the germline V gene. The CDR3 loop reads CSVDQAYPNTEAFF. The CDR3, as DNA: TGCAGCGTTGACCAGGCATACCCGAACACTGAAGCTTTCTTT.

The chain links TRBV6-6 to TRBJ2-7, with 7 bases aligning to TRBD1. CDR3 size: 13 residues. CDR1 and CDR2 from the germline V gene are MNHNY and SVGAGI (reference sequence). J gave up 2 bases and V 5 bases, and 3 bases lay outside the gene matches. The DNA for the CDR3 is TGTGCCAGCAGTCGGGACAGAACCTACGAGCAGTACTTC. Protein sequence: CASSRDRTYEQYF.